Below, 6 T cell receptor beta chains from the same sample are listed, as sequenced in a study of Tregs in tolerant kidney transplant recipients. Assay: immunoSEQ multiplex PCR; the TCRdb copy retains only in-frame clones and omits some. The sample has 25,000 to 35,000 clones. Sequenced material: CD8+ T cells from blood, taken before the transplant. The receptors were sampled from a human donor who received a combined kidney and bone marrow transplant.

Worth noting for this clone: The CDR3 extends 3 residues past the end of the read, so its final part is completed from the germline J gene. The chain has TRBV5-4 and TRBJ2-3; possible D gene TRBD1, 6 bases. The CDR3 is made up of 15 amino acids. Germline V lookup: CDR1 SGHNT, CDR2 YYREEE (reference sequence). The V end was cut by 0 bases, the J end by 0 bases, with 8 bases between. The covered CDR3 bases are TGTGCCAGCAGCTTGGTACAGGGTAGCACAGATACG. Its protein product is CASSLVQGSTDT. The whole CDR3 protein reads CASSLVQGSTDTQYF.

Remarks on this clone: The read falls 3 residues short of the CDR3 end, and the missing part is taken from the germline J gene. V is TRBV5-1 and J is TRBJ2-7, with D possibly being TRBD1 (5 bases). The germline CDR1 and CDR2 sequences are SGHRS and YFSETQ. The CDR3 is made up of 15 amino acids. Trimming took 0 bases from V and 4 from J, leaving 14 bases between them. The chain's CDR3 is CASSLGEDTTYEQYF. Incomplete CDR3 DNA: TGCGCCAGCAGCTTGGGAGAGGACACAACGTACGAG.

With regard to this clone: The CDR3 end falls 3 residues outside the read, so it is completed with the germline J gene. V is TRBV7-8 and J is TRBJ2-1; TRBD2 aligns across 10 bases. J gave up 4 bases and V 4 bases, and 4 bases lay outside the gene matches. The CDR3 has 15 amino acids. Germline V gives CDR1 SGHVS, CDR2 FQNEAQ. This chain's CDR3 is CASSSSGGDYNEQFF. CDR3 DNA, as far as it was read: TGTGCCAGCAGCTCGAGCGGGGGGGATTACAATGAG.

As regards this clone: The CDR3 extends 3 residues past the end of the read, so its final part is completed from the germline J gene. This rearrangement joins TRBV5-6 to TRBJ1-2; 11 nucleotides line up with TRBD1. This CDR3 has 15 residues. Germline lookup yields CDR1 SGHDT and CDR2 YYEEEE. The CDR3 reads CASSAIGTGGLGYTF. The sequenced part of the CDR3 DNA is TGTGCCAGCAGCGCAATAGGGACAGGGGGACTAGGC.

Concerning this clone: Read sequence stops 3 residues before the CDR3 end, and the germline J gene provides the missing end. The chain couples TRBV11-2 to TRBJ2-3; D remains unclear. The CDR3 sequence is 14 residues long. From germline, CDR1 is SGHAT and CDR2 FQNNGV. V lost 0 bases and J 4 bases, leaving 8 bases between the germline ends. The sequenced part of the CDR3 DNA is TGTGCCAGCAGCTTAGAAACCGTAGCAGATACG. Translation gives CASSLETVADT. The whole CDR3 sequence reads CASSLETVADTQYF.

As to this clone: The CDR3 end is not reached by the read, which stops 3 residues before it; the germline J gene fills it in. J is TRBJ1-2 and V is TRBV19, with D possibly matching TRBD1 (5 bases). Germline V CDR1 and CDR2: LNHDA, SQIVND (reference sequence). There are 11 residues in the CDR3. Trimming removed 5 bases from V and 6 bases from J, with 7 bases in between. This chain's CDR3 is CASSRGDGYTF. The part of the CDR3 DNA that was read is TGTGCCAGTAGTCGGGGGGATGGC.